This paragraph reports one TCR beta chain. Its antigen is undetermined. This table comes from immunoSEQ multiplex PCR, and its TCRdb copy is limited to in-frame clones, with some not included. There are 50,000 to 55,000 clones in the sample; 84% occur only once, and less than 1.5% lies in the top ten. The CDR3 loop spans 15 amino acids. Germline assignment: CDR1 KGHSH and CDR2 LQKENI. Trimming shortened V by 3 bases and J by 4 bases, and 15 bases separated the two germline ends. These data belong to a study of PD-L1 blockade in urothelial cancer. Whole-study context: Of prior chemotherapy regimens, patients had received between 0 and 3. The median number of T cells present in blood samples was approximately 140,000. Study-wide results and limits: Clones that were tumor-associated expanded more in the blood of durable-benefit patients at 3 weeks.

The time point was: pretreatment peripheral blood. Patients yielded 1 to 8 samples each, pretreatment and on-treatment. The sample in question was PBMCs, obtained around atezolizumab (anti-PD-L1) treatment. This receptor was obtained from a man over 45 with urothelial cancer. The chain couples TRBV18 to TRBJ1-1; possibly TRBD1 for D (6 bases). The CDR3 reads CASSPKTGTGTEAFF. DNA of the CDR3: TGTGCCAGCTCACCCAAAACAGGGACGGGCACTGAAGCTTTCTTT.